This T cell receptor beta chain was documented in a study of T cell responses to AZD1222 COVID-19 vaccine. This CDR3 comprises 15 residues. The V end was cut by 10 bases, the J end by 1 base, with 19 bases between. Germline CDR1 reads MNHEY; CDR2 reads SVGAGI. Generated by immunoSEQ multiplex PCR, the TCRdb table keeps only in-frame clones and is missing some. The top ten hold approximately 1% of the sample, which has 100,000 to 150,000 clones, roughly 90% seen once. The input for sequencing was peripheral blood, taken on day 0 of AZD1222 vaccination. The chain has TRBV6-5 and TRBJ1-1; no clear D. The receptor comes from an adult in good health. CDR3 protein: CATYGEGRRNTEAFF. The CDR3 bases are TGTGCCACCTACGGGGAGGGCCGCAGGAACACTGAAGCTTTCTTT.